This T cell receptor beta chain was sequenced for a study of blood T cell repertoires in COVID-19. In the study overall: Material from acute and convalescent COVID-19 was sourced from the United States, Italy and Spain.

Original processing methods: Estimation of nucleated cell counts relied on the amplification of reference gene primers. Generated by immunoSEQ multiplex PCR, the TCRdb table keeps only in-frame clones and is missing some. From that table come the V and J calls and clone size; the DNA was used to work out D and trimming. The data show some 260,000 clones, about 85% seen once. Trimming cost V 3 bases and J 1 base, with 5 bases left between them. Germline V CDR1 and CDR2: KGHSH, LQKENI. The CDR3 is made up of 13 amino acids. This clone was counted a single time. This CDR3 is also generated by other DNA sequences in the sample. Adults between roughly 18 and 89 years of age took part from approximately 24 US areas. Which cohort a participant joined came from the clinical history participants gave.

Sequencing was done on a sample of PBMCs or T cells enriched from blood (not recorded which). V usage is TRBV18 and J usage is TRBJ2-3; no firm D call. The sequence was obtained from a woman in her thirties with acute COVID-19. CDR3 region: CASSPGGTDTQYF. In DNA form, the CDR3 reads TGTGCCAGCTCACCGGGCGGCACAGATACGCAGTATTTT.